This T cell receptor (beta chain) was retrieved from a study of cytomegalovirus exposure and HLA in healthy donors. Overall study findings and caveats: Whilst most TCR sequences proved rare, a subset of public TCRs occurred across many donors.

About this clone: Its specificity is unknown.

In the PCR, 60 Vbeta and 13 Jbeta primers were used. Clones were read by immunoSEQ multiplex PCR, and TCRdb kept only the in-frame ones, dropping some. The sample yields roughly 110,000 clones, roughly 80% seen once. This CDR3 region has 14 residues. The germline V gene encodes CDR1 SNHLY and CDR2 FYNNEI. J gave up 0 bases and V 6 bases, and 4 bases lay outside the gene matches. The specimen sequenced was PBMCs. This receptor was obtained from a female donor in good health and CMV-seronegative. This sequence joins TRBV2 and TRBJ2-7, with 8 nucleotides matching TRBD2. CDR3 region: CASRRTSTSYEQYF. The CDR3 DNA is TGTGCCAGCAGGAGGACTAGCACCTCCTACGAGCAGTACTTC.